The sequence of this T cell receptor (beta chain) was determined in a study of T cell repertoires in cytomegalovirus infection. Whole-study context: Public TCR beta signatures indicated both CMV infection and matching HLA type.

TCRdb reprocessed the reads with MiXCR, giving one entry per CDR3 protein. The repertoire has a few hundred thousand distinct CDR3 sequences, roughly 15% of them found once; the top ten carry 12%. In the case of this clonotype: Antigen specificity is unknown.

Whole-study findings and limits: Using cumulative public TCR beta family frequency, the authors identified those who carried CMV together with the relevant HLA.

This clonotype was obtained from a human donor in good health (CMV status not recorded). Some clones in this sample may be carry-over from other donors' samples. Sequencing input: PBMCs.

In nucleotides, the CDR3 is TGCGCCAGCAGCCGAACTCAGGGGCTAGGCTACACCTTC. Its translation: CASSRTQGLGYTF. The chain combines TRBV4-1 with TRBJ1-2, with D perhaps TRBD1 (6 bases). The CDR3 consists of 13 residues. Germline V gene data show CDR1 as MGHRA and CDR2 as YSYEKL. Trimming shortened V by 4 bases and J by 8 bases, and 14 bases separated the two germline ends.